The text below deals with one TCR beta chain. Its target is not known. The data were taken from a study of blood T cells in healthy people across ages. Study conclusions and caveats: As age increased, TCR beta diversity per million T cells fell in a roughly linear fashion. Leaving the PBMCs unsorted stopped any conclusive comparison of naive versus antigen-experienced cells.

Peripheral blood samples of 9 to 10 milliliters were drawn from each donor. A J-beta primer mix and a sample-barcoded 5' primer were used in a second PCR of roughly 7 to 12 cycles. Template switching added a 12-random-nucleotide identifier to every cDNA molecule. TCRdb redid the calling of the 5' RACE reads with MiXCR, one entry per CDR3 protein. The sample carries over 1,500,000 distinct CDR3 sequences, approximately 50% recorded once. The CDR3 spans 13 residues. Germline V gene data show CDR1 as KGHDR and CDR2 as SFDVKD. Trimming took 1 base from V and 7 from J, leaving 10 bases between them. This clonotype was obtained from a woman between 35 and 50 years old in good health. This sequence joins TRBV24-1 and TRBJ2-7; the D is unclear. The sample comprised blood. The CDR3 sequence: CATSDLLTGEQYF. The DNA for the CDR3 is TGTGCCACCAGTGATTTATTAACCGGGGAGCAGTACTTC.